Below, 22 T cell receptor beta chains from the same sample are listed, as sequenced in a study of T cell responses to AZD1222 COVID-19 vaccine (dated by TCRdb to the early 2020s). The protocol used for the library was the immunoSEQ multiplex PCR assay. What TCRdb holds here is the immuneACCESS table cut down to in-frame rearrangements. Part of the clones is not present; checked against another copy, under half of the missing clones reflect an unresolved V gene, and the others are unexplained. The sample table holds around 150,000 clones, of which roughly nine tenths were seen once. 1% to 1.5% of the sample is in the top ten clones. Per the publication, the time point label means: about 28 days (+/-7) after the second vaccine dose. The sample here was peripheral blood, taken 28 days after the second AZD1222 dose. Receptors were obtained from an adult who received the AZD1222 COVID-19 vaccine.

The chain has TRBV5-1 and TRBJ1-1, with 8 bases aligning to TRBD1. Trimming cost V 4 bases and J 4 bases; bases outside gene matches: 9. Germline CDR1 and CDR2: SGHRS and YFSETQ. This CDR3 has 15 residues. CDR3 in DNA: TGCGCCAGCAGCAAAGGACAGGGTAGGGGCACTGAAGCTTTCTTT. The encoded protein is CASSKGQGRGTEAFF.

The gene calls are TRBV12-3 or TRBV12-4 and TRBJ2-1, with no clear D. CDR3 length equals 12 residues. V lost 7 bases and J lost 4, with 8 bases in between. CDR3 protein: CASNLNYNEQFF. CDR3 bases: TGTGCCAGCAACCTAAATTACAATGAGCAGTTCTTC.

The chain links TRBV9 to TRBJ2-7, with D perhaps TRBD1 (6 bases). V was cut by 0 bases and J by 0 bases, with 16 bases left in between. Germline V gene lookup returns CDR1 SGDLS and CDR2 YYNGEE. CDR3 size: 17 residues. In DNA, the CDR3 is TGTGCCAGCAGCGTAGAAAAGGAAGGACAGAGCTCCTACGAGCAGTACTTC. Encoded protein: CASSVEKEGQSSYEQYF.

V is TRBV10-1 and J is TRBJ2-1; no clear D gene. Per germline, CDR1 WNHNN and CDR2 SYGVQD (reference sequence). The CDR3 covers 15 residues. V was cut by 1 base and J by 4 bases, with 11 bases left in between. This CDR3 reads CASSEYSPPYNEQFF. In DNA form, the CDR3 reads TGCGCCAGCAGTGAGTATTCCCCCCCATACAATGAGCAGTTCTTC.

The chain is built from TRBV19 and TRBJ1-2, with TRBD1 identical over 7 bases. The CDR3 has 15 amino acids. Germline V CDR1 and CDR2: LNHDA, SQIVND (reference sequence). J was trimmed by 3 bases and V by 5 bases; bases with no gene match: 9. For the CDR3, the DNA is TGTGCCAGTAGTCAACAAACAGGGGCCCACTATGGCTACACCTTC. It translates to CASSQQTGAHYGYTF.

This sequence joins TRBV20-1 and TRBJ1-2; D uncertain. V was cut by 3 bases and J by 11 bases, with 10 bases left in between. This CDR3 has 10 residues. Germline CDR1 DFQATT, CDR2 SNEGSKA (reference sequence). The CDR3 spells CSARTSSYTF. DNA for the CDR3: TGCAGTGCTAGGACAAGCAGTTACACCTTC.

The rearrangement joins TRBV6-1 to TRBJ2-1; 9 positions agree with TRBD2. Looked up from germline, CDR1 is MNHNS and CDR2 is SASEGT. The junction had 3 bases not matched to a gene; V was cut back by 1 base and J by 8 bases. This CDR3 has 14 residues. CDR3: CASSEVGLADEQFF. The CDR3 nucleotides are TGTGCCAGCAGTGAAGTGGGACTAGCAGATGAGCAGTTCTTC.

CDR3 in amino acids: CASRRDEKLFF. DNA of the CDR3: TGTGCCAGCCGGAGGGATGAAAAACTGTTTTTT. The chain employs TRBV3-1 (or the pseudogene TRBV3-2) and TRBJ1-4; D gene uncertain. CDR3 length: 11 residues. The germline V and J ends were trimmed by 8 bases and 6 bases, with 7 bases remaining between them. Germline CDR1 LGHDT, CDR2 YNNKEL (reference sequence).

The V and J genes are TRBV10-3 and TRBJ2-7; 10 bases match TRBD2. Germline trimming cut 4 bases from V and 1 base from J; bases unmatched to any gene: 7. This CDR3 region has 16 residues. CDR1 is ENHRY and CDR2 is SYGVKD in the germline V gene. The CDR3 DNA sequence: TGTGCCATCAGTGGGGCTAGCGGGAGAGAATCCTACGAGCAGTACTTC. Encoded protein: CAISGASGRESYEQYF.

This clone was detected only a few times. CDR3 residues: CASSTGTDYGYTF. As DNA, the CDR3 is TGTGCCAGCAGTACCGGGACGGACTATGGCTACACCTTC. The V and J genes are TRBV6-2 or TRBV6-3 and TRBJ1-2, with a weak D call TRBD1 (5 bases). This CDR3 is built from 13 residues. Trimming removed 5 bases at V and 3 bases at J, with 10 bases between. Germline V CDR1 and CDR2: MNHEY, SVGEGT.

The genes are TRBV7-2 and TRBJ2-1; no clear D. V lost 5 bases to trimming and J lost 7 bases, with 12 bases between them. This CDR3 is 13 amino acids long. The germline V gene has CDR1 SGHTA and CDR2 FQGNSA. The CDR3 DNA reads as TGTGCCAGCAGCCAGATGCTTGGGAATGAGCAGTTCTTC. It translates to CASSQMLGNEQFF. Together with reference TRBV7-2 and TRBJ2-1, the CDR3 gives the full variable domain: GAGVSQSPSNKVTEKGKDVELRCDPISGHTALYWYRQSLGQGLEFLIYFQGNSAPDKSGLPSDRFSAERTGGSVSTLTIQRTQQEDSAVYLCASSQMLGNEQFFGPGTRLTVL.

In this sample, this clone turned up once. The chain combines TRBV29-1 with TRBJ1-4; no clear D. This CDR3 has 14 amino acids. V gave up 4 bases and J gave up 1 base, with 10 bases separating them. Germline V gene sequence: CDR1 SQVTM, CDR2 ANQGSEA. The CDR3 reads CSVGSQLTNEKLFF. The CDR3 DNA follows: TGCAGCGTTGGTAGCCAGCTAACTAATGAAAAACTGTTTTTT. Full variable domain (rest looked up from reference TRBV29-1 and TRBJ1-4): SAVISQKPSRDICQRGTSLTIQCQVDSQVTMMFWYRQQPGQSLTLIATANQGSEATYESGFVIDKFPISRPNLTFSTLTVSNMSPEDSSIYLCSVGSQLTNEKLFFGSGTQLSVL.

The CDR3 here is CASSQRDNYGYTF. CDR3 bases: TGTGCCAGCAGCCAACGGGACAACTATGGCTACACCTTC. This chain links TRBV6-2 or TRBV6-3 with TRBJ1-2; D is possibly TRBD1 (5 bases). The CDR3 is 13 residues long. V lost 6 bases to trimming and J lost 2 bases, with 10 bases between them. The germline CDR1 and CDR2 sequences are MNHEY and SVGEGT.

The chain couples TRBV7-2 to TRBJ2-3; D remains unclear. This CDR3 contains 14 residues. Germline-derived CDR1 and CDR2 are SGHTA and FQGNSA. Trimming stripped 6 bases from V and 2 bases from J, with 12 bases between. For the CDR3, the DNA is TGTGCCAGCAGTTCCCTAGGGATCACAGATACGCAGTATTTT. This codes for CASSSLGITDTQYF. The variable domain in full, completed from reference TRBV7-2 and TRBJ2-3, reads GAGVSQSPSNKVTEKGKDVELRCDPISGHTALYWYRQSLGQGLEFLIYFQGNSAPDKSGLPSDRFSAERTGGSVSTLTIQRTQQEDSAVYLCASSSLGITDTQYFGPGTRLTVL.

DNA of the CDR3: TGTGCCAGCACCCTTGGAAAGAGAGAACTAGCGGGCCACGAGCAGTACTTC. Translation gives CASTLGKRELAGHEQYF. The chain has TRBV11-2 and TRBJ2-7, with 9 bases matching TRBD2. Per germline, CDR1 SGHAT and CDR2 FQNNGV. The CDR3 is 17 residues long. J was trimmed by 5 bases and V by 7 bases; bases with no gene match: 18. The whole variable domain, filled in from reference TRBV11-2 and TRBJ2-7, reads EAGVAQSPRYKIIEKRQSVAFWCNPISGHATLYWYQQILGQGPKLLIQFQNNGVVDDSQLPKDRFSAERLKGVDSTLKIQPAKLEDSAVYLCASTLGKRELAGHEQYFGPGTRLTVT.

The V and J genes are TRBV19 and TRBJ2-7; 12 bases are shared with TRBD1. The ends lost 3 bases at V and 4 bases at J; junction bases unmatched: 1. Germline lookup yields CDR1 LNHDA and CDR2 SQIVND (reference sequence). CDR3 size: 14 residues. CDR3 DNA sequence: TGTGCCAGTAGTATGGGACAGGGGGCGTACGAGCAGTACTTC. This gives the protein CASSMGQGAYEQYF.

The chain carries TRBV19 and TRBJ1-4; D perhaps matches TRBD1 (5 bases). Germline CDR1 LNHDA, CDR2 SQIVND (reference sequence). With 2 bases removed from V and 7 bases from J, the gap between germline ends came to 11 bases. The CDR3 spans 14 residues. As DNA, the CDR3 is TGTGCCAGTAGTATATCCGGGGGAGGTGAAAAACTGTTTTTT. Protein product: CASSISGGGEKLFF.

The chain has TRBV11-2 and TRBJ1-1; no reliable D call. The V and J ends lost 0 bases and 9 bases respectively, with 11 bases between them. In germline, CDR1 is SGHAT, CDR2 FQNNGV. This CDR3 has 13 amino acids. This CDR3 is CASSLEGLEKAFF. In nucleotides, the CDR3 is TGTGCCAGCAGCTTAGAGGGTCTAGAAAAAGCTTTCTTT.

CDR3 nucleotide sequence: TGTGCCAGCAGCTTAGGGTCGGGGGAACCCGGGGAGCTGTTTTTT. It specifies CASSLGSGEPGELFF. The chain has TRBV7-8 and TRBJ2-2; D might be TRBD2 (6 bases). This CDR3 has 15 residues. Germline V gene sequence: CDR1 SGHVS, CDR2 FQNEAQ. Trimming pared 1 base from V and 6 bases from J, leaving 12 bases between.

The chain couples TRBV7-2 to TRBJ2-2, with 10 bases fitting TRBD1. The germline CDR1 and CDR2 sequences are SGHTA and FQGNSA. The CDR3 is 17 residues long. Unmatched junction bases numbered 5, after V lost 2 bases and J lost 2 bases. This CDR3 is CASSLKGQGTNTGELFF. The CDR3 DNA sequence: TGTGCCAGCAGCTTAAAGGGACAGGGGACTAACACCGGGGAGCTGTTTTTT. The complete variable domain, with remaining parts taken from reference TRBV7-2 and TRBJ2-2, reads GAGVSQSPSNKVTEKGKDVELRCDPISGHTALYWYRQSLGQGLEFLIYFQGNSAPDKSGLPSDRFSAERTGGSVSTLTIQRTQQEDSAVYLCASSLKGQGTNTGELFFGEGSRLTVL.

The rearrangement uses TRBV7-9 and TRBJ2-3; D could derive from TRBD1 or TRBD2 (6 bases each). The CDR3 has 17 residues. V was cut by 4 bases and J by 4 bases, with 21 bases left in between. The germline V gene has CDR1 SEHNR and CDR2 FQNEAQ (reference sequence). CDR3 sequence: CASSSYLLTGAADTQYF. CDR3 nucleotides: TGTGCCAGCAGCTCTTACCTTCTAACGGGGGCCGCAGATACGCAGTATTTT.

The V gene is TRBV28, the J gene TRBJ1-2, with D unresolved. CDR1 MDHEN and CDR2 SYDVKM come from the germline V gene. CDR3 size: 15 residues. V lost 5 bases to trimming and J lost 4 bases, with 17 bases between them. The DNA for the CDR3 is TGTGCCAGCAGTCCTATCAGCGCCCCCGGCTATGGCTACACCTTC. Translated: CASSPISAPGYGYTF.